The clone carrying this T cell receptor beta chain has just a few counts. The antigen remains unidentified. This specimen comes from a study of response to subunit inactivated influenza vaccine. Study outcomes and limitations: The authors suggested that few new T cells are recruited per seasonal influenza vaccination.

TCRdb fed the RT-PCR reads into MiXCR, producing one record per CDR3 protein. The sample lists hundreds of thousands of distinct CDR3 sequences; about 14% were seen once. The CDR3 has 14 amino acids. Unmatched junction bases numbered 4, after V lost 6 bases and J lost 1 base. The germline V gene has CDR1 MGHDK and CDR2 SYGVNS. The sequencing here drew on PBMCs from blood, taken about 14 days before vaccination. This TCR was recovered from a man between 45 and 60 years old who received an inactivated influenza vaccine. V usage is TRBV25-1 and J usage is TRBJ2-7; 9 nucleotides match TRBD2. CDR3 DNA sequence: TGTGCCAGCAGGACGACTAGCGGATCCTACGAGCAGTACTTC. Protein: CASRTTSGSYEQYF.